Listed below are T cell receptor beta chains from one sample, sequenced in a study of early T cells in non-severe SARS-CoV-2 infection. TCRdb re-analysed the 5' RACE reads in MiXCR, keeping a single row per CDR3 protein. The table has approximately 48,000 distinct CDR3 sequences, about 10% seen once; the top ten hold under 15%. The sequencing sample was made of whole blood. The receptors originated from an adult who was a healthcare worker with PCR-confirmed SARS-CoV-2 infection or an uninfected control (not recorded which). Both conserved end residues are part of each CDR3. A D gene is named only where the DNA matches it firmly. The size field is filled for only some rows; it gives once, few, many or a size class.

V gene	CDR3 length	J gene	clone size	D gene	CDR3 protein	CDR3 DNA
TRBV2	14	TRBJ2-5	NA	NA	CASRVLTIQETQYF	TGTGCCAGCAGAGTTTTGACCATACAAGAGACCCAGTACTTC
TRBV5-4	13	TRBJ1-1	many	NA	CASSFGENTEAFF	TGTGCCAGCAGCTTCGGCGAGAACACTGAAGCTTTCTTT
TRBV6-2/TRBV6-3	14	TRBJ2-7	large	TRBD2	CASSLERESSEQYF	TGTGCCAGCAGCTTGGAGCGGGAGTCCTCCGAGCAGTACTTC
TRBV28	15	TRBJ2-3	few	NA	CASSFGAPRTDTQYF	TGTGCCAGCAGTTTCGGAGCGCCCCGCACAGATACGCAGTATTTT
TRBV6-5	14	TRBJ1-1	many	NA	CASSYGVRNTEAFF	TGTGCCAGCAGTTACGGGGTCAGAAACACTGAAGCTTTCTTT
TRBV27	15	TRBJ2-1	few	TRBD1	CASSPGQGMSNEQFF	TGTGCCAGCAGCCCTGGACAGGGAATGTCCAATGAGCAGTTCTTC
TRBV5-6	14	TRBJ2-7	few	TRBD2	CASSFGTSVYEQYF	TGTGCCAGCAGCTTCGGGACTAGCGTCTACGAGCAGTACTTC
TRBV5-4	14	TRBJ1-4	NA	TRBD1	CASSPGTGNEKLFF	TGTGCCAGCAGCCCCGGGACAGGGAATGAAAAACTGTTTTTT
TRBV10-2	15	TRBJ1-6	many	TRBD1	CASSEAGGKNSPLHF	TGCGCCAGCAGTGAGGCAGGGGGCAAGAATTCACCCCTCCACTTT
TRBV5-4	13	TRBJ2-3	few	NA	CASAGTRADTQYF	TGTGCCAGCGCCGGGACTCGCGCAGATACGCAGTATTTT
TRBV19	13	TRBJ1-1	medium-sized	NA	CASSMIENTEAFF	TGTGCCAGTAGTATGATAGAGAACACTGAAGCTTTCTTT
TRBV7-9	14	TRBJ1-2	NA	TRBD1	CASSSTGANYGYTF	TGTGCCAGCAGCTCAACAGGGGCGAACTATGGCTACACCTTC
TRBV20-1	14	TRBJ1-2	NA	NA	CSARDSARGGGYTF	TGCAGTGCTAGAGATTCCGCCAGGGGCGGTGGCTACACCTTC
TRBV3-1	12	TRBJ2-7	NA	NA	CASSQAAYEQYF	TGTGCCAGCAGCCAAGCCGCCTACGAGCAGTACTTC
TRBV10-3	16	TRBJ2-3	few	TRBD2	CAISDIGSGRERTQYF	TGTGCCATCAGTGATATCGGGAGCGGGAGAGAACGTACGCAGTATTTT
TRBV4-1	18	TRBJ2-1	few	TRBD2	CASSQVLAGGPRGYEQFF	TGCGCCAGCAGCCAAGTCCTAGCGGGAGGGCCTCGGGGGTATGAGCAGTTCTTC
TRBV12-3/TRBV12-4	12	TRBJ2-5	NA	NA	CASSGQQETQYF	TGTGCCAGCAGCGGACAGCAAGAGACCCAGTACTTC
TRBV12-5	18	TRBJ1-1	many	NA	CASGLTPRMRGPVTEAFF	TGTGCTAGTGGTTTGACACCACGAATGAGGGGACCGGTGACTGAAGCTTTCTTT
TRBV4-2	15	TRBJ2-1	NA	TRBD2	CASTRRLAGTNEQFF	TGTGCCAGCACCCGACGACTAGCGGGAACCAATGAGCAGTTCTTC
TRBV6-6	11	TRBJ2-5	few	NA	CASSEQETQYF	TGTGCCAGCTCGGAACAAGAGACCCAGTACTTC
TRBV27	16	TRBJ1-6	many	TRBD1	CASSRTGSSYNSPLHF	TGTGCCAGCAGCCGGACAGGGAGCTCCTATAATTCACCCCTCCACTTT
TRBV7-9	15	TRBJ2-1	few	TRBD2	CASSLREGRYNEQFF	TGTGCCAGCAGCTTAAGGGAGGGCCGGTACAATGAGCAGTTCTTC
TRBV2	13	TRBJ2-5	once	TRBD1	CAGLTGARETQYF	TGTGCCGGATTGACAGGGGCGAGGGAGACCCAGTACTTC
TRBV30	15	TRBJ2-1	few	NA	CAWNLGWSSYNEQFF	TGTGCCTGGAATTTGGGCTGGAGCTCCTACAATGAGCAGTTCTTC
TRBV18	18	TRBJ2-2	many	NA	CASSSETRHRRNTGELFF	TGTGCCAGCTCATCCGAAACGCGTCACAGGCGGAACACCGGGGAGCTGTTTTTT
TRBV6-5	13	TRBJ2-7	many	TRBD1	CASSGDRDYEQYF	TGTGCCAGCAGTGGGGACAGGGACTACGAGCAGTACTTC
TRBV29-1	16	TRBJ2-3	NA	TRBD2	CSVDTSSGGSTDTQYF	TGCAGCGTTGACACCTCATCGGGAGGCAGCACAGATACGCAGTATTTT
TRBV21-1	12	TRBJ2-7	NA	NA	CASSKALYEQYF	TGTGCCAGCAGCAAAGCGCTCTACGAGCAGTACTTC
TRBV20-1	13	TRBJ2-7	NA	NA	CSASRDKFYEQYF	TGCAGTGCTAGCCGGGACAAATTCTACGAGCAGTACTTC
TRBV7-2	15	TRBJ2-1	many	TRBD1	CASSFGQGPTNEQFF	TGTGCCAGCAGCTTCGGACAGGGTCCTACCAATGAGCAGTTCTTC
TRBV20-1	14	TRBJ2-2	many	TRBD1	CSARKGQTAGELFF	TGCAGTGCTAGGAAGGGACAGACCGCCGGGGAGCTGTTTTTT
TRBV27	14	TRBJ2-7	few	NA	CASSFLGDINEQYF	TGTGCCAGCAGTTTTTTGGGGGACATCAACGAGCAGTACTTC
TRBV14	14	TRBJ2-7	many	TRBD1	CASSQVPDRVEQYF	TGTGCCAGCAGCCAAGTGCCTGACAGGGTCGAGCAGTACTTC